The 28 T cell receptor beta chains given below trace back to one sample, sequenced in a study of cytomegalovirus exposure and HLA in healthy donors. 60 Vbeta and 13 Jbeta primers were used in PCR. Produced via immunoSEQ multiplex PCR; TCRdb's table is partial and in-frame only. The sample has approximately 32,000 clones, roughly 88% seen once. Specimen: PBMCs. All receptors come from a woman under 30 in good health and CMV-seronegative.

CDR3 DNA sequence: TGTGCCAGCAGCTTAGTCCTGACAGGGGGCGAGGCCCAGCATTTT. Its translation is CASSLVLTGGEAQHF. This chain uses TRBV7-9 with TRBJ1-5, with 10 bases fitting TRBD1. Germline trimming cut 1 base from V and 11 bases from J; bases unmatched to any gene: 8. The germline CDR1 and CDR2 sequences are SEHNR and FQNEAQ (reference sequence). The length of the CDR3 is 15 residues.

The V gene is TRBV2, the J gene TRBJ2-6, with 9 nucleotides matching TRBD1. From germline, CDR1 is SNHLY and CDR2 FYNNEI. V was pared by 11 bases and J by 0 bases, with 5 bases of the junction left unmatched. This CDR3 comprises 15 residues. CDR3 DNA sequence: TGTGCCCCCGGGACAGGGAACTCTGGGGCCAACGTCCTGACTTTC. The encoded protein is CAPGTGNSGANVLTF.

V is TRBV7-9 and J is TRBJ2-2, with TRBD2 matching 7 bases. The length of the CDR3 is 16 residues. The germline V gene has CDR1 SEHNR and CDR2 FQNEAQ (reference sequence). The trim removed 2 bases at V and 7 bases at J, leaving 10 bases unmatched. CDR3 coding DNA: TGTGCCAGCAGCTTATTCCTAGCGGTCGGTGGCGGGGAGCTGTTTTTT. Its protein is CASSLFLAVGGGELFF.

V gene TRBV7-2 combines with J gene TRBJ2-1; D is perhaps TRBD1 (6 bases). Trimming pared 5 bases from V and 7 bases from J, leaving 15 bases between. The CDR3 has 14 amino acids. The germline gives CDR1 SGHTA, CDR2 FQGNSA. CDR3 sequence reads: CASSGRQALNEQFF. As DNA, the CDR3 is TGTGCCAGCAGCGGCAGACAGGCCTTAAATGAGCAGTTCTTC.

The chain links TRBV19 to TRBJ2-3, with 11 nucleotides matching TRBD1. Germline V lookup: CDR1 LNHDA, CDR2 SQIVND (reference sequence). The V gene end was trimmed by 5 bases and the J gene end by 5 bases; junction bases not matched to a gene: 9. The CDR3 covers 16 residues. CDR3 nucleotide sequence: TGTGCCAGTAGTCCACGGACAGGGGGCCGAGGAGATACGCAGTATTTT. Encoded protein: CASSPRTGGRGDTQYF.

The chain carries TRBV27 and TRBJ2-7; TRBD2 aligns across 9 bases. The V gene's germline CDR1 is MNHEY and CDR2 SMNVEV (reference sequence). The CDR3 has 15 amino acids. V gave up 0 bases and J gave up 2 bases; unmatched junction bases: 2. CDR3 DNA: TGTGCCAGCAGTTTATCAGGCGGGGGGGCCTACGAGCAGTACTTC. Protein product: CASSLSGGGAYEQYF.

The V and J genes are TRBV5-6 and TRBJ2-5, with D maybe TRBD1 (5 bases). CDR1 and CDR2 from the germline V gene are SGHDT and YYEEEE. This CDR3 has 15 residues. Trimming stripped 3 bases from V and 3 bases from J, with 15 bases between. The CDR3 nucleotides read TGTGCCAGCAGCTCGAGGAATACAGGAAAAGAGACCCAGTACTTC. Its protein is CASSSRNTGKETQYF.

The V gene is TRBV5-6, the J gene TRBJ1-1; maybe TRBD1 (6 bases). The V end was cut by 2 bases, the J end by 5 bases, with 16 bases between. Per germline, CDR1 SGHDT and CDR2 YYEEEE. The CDR3 has 15 residues. The CDR3 loop reads CASSFWAGVRTEAFF. The DNA for the CDR3 is TGTGCCAGCAGCTTTTGGGCAGGGGTGAGGACTGAAGCTTTCTTT.

This chain links TRBV30 with TRBJ2-1; possibly TRBD2 for D (6 bases). Germline V lookup: CDR1 GTSNPN, CDR2 SVGIG (reference sequence). This CDR3 spans 14 amino acids. V lost 5 bases to trimming and J lost 0 bases, with 11 bases between them. The CDR3 protein is CAWRDLSSYNEQFF. CDR3 in DNA: TGTGCCTGGCGGGACTTGAGCTCCTACAATGAGCAGTTCTTC.

A few counts support this clone. This chain links TRBV2 with TRBJ1-1, with 11 nucleotides matching TRBD1. The junction had 7 bases not matched to a gene; V was cut back by 5 bases and J by 5 bases. There are 15 residues in the CDR3. Germline CDR1 is SNHLY and CDR2 is FYNNEI. The CDR3 protein is CASSSRGTGGTEAFF. Here the CDR3 DNA reads TGTGCCAGCAGTAGCCGAGGGACAGGGGGTACTGAAGCTTTCTTT.

In this sample, this clone turned up a few times. The chain combines TRBV5-4 with TRBJ2-1; TRBD1 agrees at 8 bases. Germline assignment: CDR1 SGHNT and CDR2 YYREEE (reference sequence). Trimming took 2 bases from V and 4 from J; bases not matched to a gene: 2. The CDR3 runs to 14 residues. CDR3 nucleotide sequence: TGTGCCAGCAGCTTTCGGGACAGGTACAATGAGCAGTTCTTC. It specifies CASSFRDRYNEQFF. Full variable domain (missing parts from reference TRBV5-4 and TRBJ2-1): ETGVTQSPTHLIKTRGQQVTLRCSSQSGHNTVSWYQQALGQGPQFIFQYYREEENGRGNFPPRFSGLQFPNYSSELNVNALELDDSALYLCASSFRDRYNEQFFGPGTRLTVL.

J is TRBJ2-4 and V is TRBV15; D is ambiguous. V was cut by 3 bases and J by 7 bases, with 7 bases left in between. The CDR3 has 12 residues. Germline V CDR1 and CDR2: LNHNV, YYDKDF (reference sequence). CDR3 amino acids: CATSSGENIQYF. CDR3 DNA sequence: TGTGCCACCAGCAGTGGAGAGAACATTCAGTACTTC. Full variable domain (missing parts from reference TRBV15 and TRBJ2-4): DAMVIQNPRYQVTQFGKPVTLSCSQTLNHNVMYWYQQKSSQAPKLLFHYYDKDFNNEADTPDNFQSRRPNTSFCFLDIRSPGLGDTAMYLCATSSGENIQYFGAGTRLSVL.

The chain links TRBV4-3 to TRBJ1-2; 9 positions agree with TRBD1. The V gene's germline CDR1 is LGHNA and CDR2 YSLEER. V shed 0 bases and J 5 bases; nucleotides not matched to a gene: 7. The CDR3 runs to 16 residues. This CDR3 is CASSQDHTQGAYGYTF. The CDR3 coding sequence is TGCGCCAGCAGCCAAGACCATACACAGGGGGCTTATGGCTACACCTTC.

This clone appeared a few times. This sequence joins TRBV4-3 and TRBJ1-4; TRBD1 agrees at 9 bases. The CDR3 contains 15 residues. Germline CDR1 is LGHNA and CDR2 is YSLEER. The ends lost 2 bases at V and 7 bases at J; junction bases unmatched: 5. The chain's CDR3 is CASSQPGTGTEKLFF. DNA of the CDR3: TGCGCCAGCAGCCAACCCGGGACAGGGACTGAAAAACTGTTTTTT.

This rearrangement joins TRBV7-2 to TRBJ2-1, with D perhaps TRBD2 (5 bases). The CDR3 is 15 amino acids. Germline lookup yields CDR1 SGHTA and CDR2 FQGNSA. The V and J ends lost 5 bases and 8 bases respectively, with 19 bases between them. The CDR3 reads CASSPLTRPSHEQFF. For the CDR3, the DNA is TGTGCCAGCAGCCCCTTAACACGGCCTAGCCATGAGCAGTTCTTC.

The V call is TRBV10-3, the J call TRBJ2-7, with 8 bases matching TRBD2. Unmatched junction bases numbered 10, after V lost 6 bases and J lost 0 bases. Germline V gene data show CDR1 as ENHRY and CDR2 as SYGVKD. The CDR3 is made up of 16 amino acids. CDR3 sequence reads: CAISPGVAGLSYEQYF. The CDR3 DNA sequence: TGTGCCATCAGCCCCGGGGTAGCGGGACTCTCCTACGAGCAGTACTTC.

J is TRBJ1-1 and V is TRBV11-2; 7 positions agree with TRBD1. CDR1 is SGHAT and CDR2 is FQNNGV in the germline V gene. J gave up 4 bases and V 4 bases, and 9 bases lay outside the gene matches. The CDR3 is made up of 15 amino acids. CDR3: CASSYQGQTGTEAFF. CDR3 nucleotide sequence: TGTGCCAGCAGCTACCAGGGACAGACAGGCACTGAAGCTTTCTTT.

This chain links TRBV7-2 with TRBJ2-7; D is possibly TRBD2 (6 bases). The CDR3 loop spans 14 amino acids. Looked up from germline, CDR1 is SGHTA and CDR2 is FQGNSA. Deletions cut 4 bases from V and 5 bases from J, with 15 bases between. The DNA for the CDR3 is TGTGCCAGCAGCTCCCCGGAGCGCGGGGACGAGCAGTACTTC. Translated, it gives CASSSPERGDEQYF.

This chain uses TRBV20-1 with TRBJ1-1, with D unclear. Trimming removed 6 bases from V and 3 bases from J, with 5 bases in between. The CDR3 has 10 amino acids. Germline-derived CDR1 and CDR2 are DFQATT and SNEGSKA (reference sequence). DNA for the CDR3: TGCAGTGCCAAATACACTGAAGCTTTCTTT. Translation gives CSAKYTEAFF.

J is TRBJ2-7 and V is TRBV2, with D possibly TRBD2 on 5 matching bases. Trimming took off 3 bases at V and 5 bases at J, with 14 bases between the two ends. Per the germline V gene, CDR1 is SNHLY and CDR2 is FYNNEI. This CDR3 contains 14 residues. Written as DNA, the CDR3 is TGTGCCAGCAGTGATTCTCTAGCTTTTAACGAGCAGTACTTC. It yields the protein CASSDSLAFNEQYF.

This clone showed up just once. The chain recombines TRBV6-5 with TRBJ2-3; 8 bases align to TRBD2. The CDR3 length is 16 residues. In germline, CDR1 is MNHEY, CDR2 SVGAGI. V was pared by 2 bases and J by 4 bases, with 8 bases of the junction left unmatched. Here the CDR3 DNA reads TGTGCCAGCAGTTACGGACTAGCCGACGGGGCAGATACGCAGTATTTT. Encoded protein: CASSYGLADGADTQYF.

This clone has just one count. The chain couples TRBV4-1 to TRBJ2-1; D possibly corresponds to TRBD2 (6 bases). CDR3 size: 14 residues. CDR1 and CDR2 from the germline V gene are MGHRA and YSYEKL. Trimming left V 4 bases short and J 6 bases short, with 13 bases between. CDR3 region: CASSLVGGSNEQFF. The CDR3 DNA reads TGCGCCAGCAGCCTCGTCGGGGGTAGCAATGAGCAGTTCTTC.

The chain couples TRBV14 to TRBJ2-7, with TRBD2 identical over 9 bases. The CDR3 has 16 residues. With V trimmed by 1 base and J by 3 bases, 7 bases remained unmatched. Germline CDR1 reads SGHDN; CDR2 reads FVKESK. The chain's CDR3 is CASSQGFGSGSYEQYF. The CDR3 nucleotides read TGTGCCAGCAGCCAAGGGTTCGGTAGCGGGAGCTACGAGCAGTACTTC.

The chain recombines TRBV30 with TRBJ1-1; D remains unclear. Germline loops: CDR1 GTSNPN, CDR2 SVGIG (reference sequence). V was pared by 2 bases and J by 4 bases, with 5 bases between. This CDR3 contains 11 residues. In DNA form, the CDR3 reads TGTGCCTGGAGTACTGGCACTGAAGCTTTCTTT. Its protein product is CAWSTGTEAFF.

The chain joins TRBV28 to TRBJ2-5; TRBD2 aligns across 7 bases. The CDR3 loop spans 16 amino acids. V trimming: 6 bases; J trimming: 1 base; junction bases outside the gene matches: 11. Germline-derived CDR1 and CDR2 are MDHEN and SYDVKM. CDR3 residues: CASRQAGPGIQETQYF. The DNA for the CDR3 is TGTGCCAGCAGACAAGCGGGGCCGGGCATCCAAGAGACCCAGTACTTC.

V usage is TRBV30 and J usage is TRBJ1-1; no reliable D call. Germline CDR1 GTSNPN, CDR2 SVGIG (reference sequence). V lost 2 bases, J lost 1 base, and 11 bases lay in between. The CDR3 covers 14 residues. The CDR3 region has the DNA TGTGCCTGGAGTCGGGGAATAGGGAACACTGAAGCTTTCTTT. Its protein is CAWSRGIGNTEAFF.

This clone has more than one count but fewer than ten. The genes are TRBV13 and TRBJ2-2; D not certain. Trimming pared 1 base from V and 4 bases from J, leaving 7 bases between. Per the germline V gene, CDR1 is PRHDT and CDR2 is FYEKMQ (reference sequence). There are 14 residues in the CDR3. CDR3 residues: CASSLDEATGELFF. Here the CDR3 DNA reads TGTGCCAGCAGCTTAGACGAGGCCACCGGGGAGCTGTTTTTT.

The rearrangement uses TRBV19 and TRBJ1-2; 7 positions agree with TRBD1. Unmatched junction bases numbered 8, after V lost 9 bases and J lost 10 bases. Germline V gene lookup returns CDR1 LNHDA and CDR2 SQIVND (reference sequence). This CDR3 has 11 amino acids. The CDR3 sequence: CASYNRGTYTF. The DNA for the CDR3 is TGTGCCAGCTATAACAGGGGAACCTACACCTTC.